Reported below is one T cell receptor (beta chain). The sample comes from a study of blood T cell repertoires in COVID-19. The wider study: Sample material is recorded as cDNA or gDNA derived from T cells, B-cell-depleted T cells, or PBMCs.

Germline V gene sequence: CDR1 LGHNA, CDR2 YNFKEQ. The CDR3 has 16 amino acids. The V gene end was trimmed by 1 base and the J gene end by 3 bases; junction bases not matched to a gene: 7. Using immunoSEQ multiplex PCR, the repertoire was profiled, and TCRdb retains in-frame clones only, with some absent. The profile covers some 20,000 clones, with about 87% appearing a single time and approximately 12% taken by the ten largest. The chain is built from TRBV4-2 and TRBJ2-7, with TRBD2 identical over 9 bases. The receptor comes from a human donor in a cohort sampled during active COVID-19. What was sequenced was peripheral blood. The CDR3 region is CASSQGADSGSYEQYF. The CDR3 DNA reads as TGTGCCAGCAGCCAAGGGGCGGATAGCGGGAGCTACGAGCAGTACTTC.